This TCR beta chain was captured in a study of T cells in localized non-small cell lung cancer. Study-level points and caveats: Only one tumor region went through sequencing, so heterogeneity may still be there. Appearances in adjacent lung were noted for a median approximately 50 of the top 100 tumor clones. Longer overall survival accompanied higher blood T cell density. Tumor showed lower T cell clonality than uninvolved adjacent lung, where it was highest.

Repertoires were generated with immunoSEQ multiplex PCR, while TCRdb's copy carries only in-frame clones and drops some. The data contain tens of thousands of clones, less than 80% of them singletons. Germline lookup yields CDR1 SGHTA and CDR2 FQGNSA. This CDR3 comprises 11 residues. Trimming took 1 base from V and 11 from J, leaving 9 bases between them. On this clone itself: Its cognate antigen is unknown.

This clonotype was sampled from an older male donor with stage II squamous cell lung carcinoma. The sequencing here drew on peripheral blood, taken before any cancer treatment. V gene TRBV7-2 combines with J gene TRBJ2-7, with D maybe TRBD1 (5 bases). For the CDR3, the DNA is TGTGCCAGCAGCTTAGGAGGCAGGGAGTACTTC. Protein sequence: CASSLGGREYF.